This TCR beta chain came from a study of blood T cell repertoires in COVID-19. Across the whole study: The United States, Italy and Spain were the sources of the acute and convalescent COVID-19 samples. Sample material is recorded as cDNA or gDNA derived from T cells, B-cell-depleted T cells, or PBMCs.

TCRdb's table, derived via immunoSEQ multiplex PCR, lists solely in-frame clones and lacks some. The top ten hold around 4.6% of the sample, which has about 39,000 clones, approximately 89% seen once. The TCR comes from a man aged 60 to 75 with acute or convalescent COVID-19. The sequenced sample consisted of peripheral blood.

In DNA, the CDR3 is TGTGCCAGCAGCTTTTGGGTGGGGGCGGCGACCGGGGAGCTGTTTTTT. Translation: CASSFWVGAATGELFF. This chain connects TRBV5-5 to TRBJ2-2; D might be TRBD1 (6 bases). This CDR3 spans 16 amino acids. Trimming shortened V by 2 bases and J by 5 bases, and 16 bases separated the two germline ends. CDR1 is SGHKS and CDR2 is YYEKEE in the germline V gene (reference sequence).